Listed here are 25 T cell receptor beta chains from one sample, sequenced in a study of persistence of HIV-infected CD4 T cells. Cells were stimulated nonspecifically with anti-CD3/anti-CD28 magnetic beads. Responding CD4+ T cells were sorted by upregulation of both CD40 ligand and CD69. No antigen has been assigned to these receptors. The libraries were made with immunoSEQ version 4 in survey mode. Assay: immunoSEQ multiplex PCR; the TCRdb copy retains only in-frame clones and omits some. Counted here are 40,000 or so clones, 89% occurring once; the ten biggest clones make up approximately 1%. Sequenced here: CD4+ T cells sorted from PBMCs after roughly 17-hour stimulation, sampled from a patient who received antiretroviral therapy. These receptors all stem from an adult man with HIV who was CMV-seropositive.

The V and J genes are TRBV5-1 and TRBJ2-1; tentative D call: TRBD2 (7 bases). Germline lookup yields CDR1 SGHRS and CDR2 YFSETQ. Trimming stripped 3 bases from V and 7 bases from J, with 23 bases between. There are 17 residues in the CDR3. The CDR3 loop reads CASSWPLTGAGRNEQFF. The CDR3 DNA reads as TGCGCCAGCAGCTGGCCCCTCACGGGGGCCGGGAGGAATGAGCAGTTCTTC.

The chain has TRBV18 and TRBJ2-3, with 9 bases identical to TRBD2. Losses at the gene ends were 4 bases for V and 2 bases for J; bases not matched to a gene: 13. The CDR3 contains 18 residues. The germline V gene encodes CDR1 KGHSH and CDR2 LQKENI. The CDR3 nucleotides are TGTGCCAGCTCACGTTGGAGCGGGGGGTCAGCGAACACAGATACGCAGTATTTT. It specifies CASSRWSGGSANTDTQYF.

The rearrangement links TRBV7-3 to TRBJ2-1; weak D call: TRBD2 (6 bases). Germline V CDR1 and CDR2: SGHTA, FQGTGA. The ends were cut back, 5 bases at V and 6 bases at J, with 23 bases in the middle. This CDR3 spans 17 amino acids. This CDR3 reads CASSPTGLLHGGNEQFF. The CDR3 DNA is TGTGCCAGCAGCCCGACGGGACTCCTACACGGAGGCAATGAGCAGTTCTTC.

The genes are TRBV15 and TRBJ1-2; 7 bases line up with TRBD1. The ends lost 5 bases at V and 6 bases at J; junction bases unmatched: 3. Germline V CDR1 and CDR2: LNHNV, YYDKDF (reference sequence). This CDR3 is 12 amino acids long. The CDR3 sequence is CATSQDRDGYTF. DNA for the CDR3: TGTGCCACCAGCCAAGACAGGGATGGCTACACCTTC.

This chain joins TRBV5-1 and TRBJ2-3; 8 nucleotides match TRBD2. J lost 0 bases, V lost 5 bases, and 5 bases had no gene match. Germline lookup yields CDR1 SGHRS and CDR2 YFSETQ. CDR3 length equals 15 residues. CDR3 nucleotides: TGCGCCAGCAGGTCTAGCGGGCCCAGCACAGATACGCAGTATTTT. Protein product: CASRSSGPSTDTQYF.

Here the CDR3 DNA reads TGTGCCAGCAGTTTATTTAGGCAGCTGAACACCGGGGAGCTGTTTTTT. It specifies CASSLFRQLNTGELFF. The chain carries TRBV28 and TRBJ2-2, with D unresolved. The V and J ends lost 1 base and 1 base respectively, with 10 bases between them. Germline CDR1 and CDR2: MDHEN and SYDVKM. The CDR3 has 16 amino acids.

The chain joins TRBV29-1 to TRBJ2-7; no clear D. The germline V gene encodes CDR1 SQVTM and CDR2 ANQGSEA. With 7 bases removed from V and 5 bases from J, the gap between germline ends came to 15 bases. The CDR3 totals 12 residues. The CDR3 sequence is CSAQRESHEQYF. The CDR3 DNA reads TGCAGCGCACAAAGGGAAAGCCACGAGCAGTACTTC.

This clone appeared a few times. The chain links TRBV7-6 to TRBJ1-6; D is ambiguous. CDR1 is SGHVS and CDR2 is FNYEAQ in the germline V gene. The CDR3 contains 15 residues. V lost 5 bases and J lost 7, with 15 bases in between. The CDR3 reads CASSPLEGRNSPLHF. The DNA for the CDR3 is TGTGCCAGCAGCCCTCTGGAAGGGAGGAATTCACCCCTCCACTTT. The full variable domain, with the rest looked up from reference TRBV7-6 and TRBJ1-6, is GAGVSQSPRYKVTKRGQDVALRCDPISGHVSLYWYRQALGQGPEFLTYFNYEAQQDKSGLPNDRFSAERPEGSISTLTIQRTEQRDSAMYRCASSPLEGRNSPLHFGNGTRLTVT.

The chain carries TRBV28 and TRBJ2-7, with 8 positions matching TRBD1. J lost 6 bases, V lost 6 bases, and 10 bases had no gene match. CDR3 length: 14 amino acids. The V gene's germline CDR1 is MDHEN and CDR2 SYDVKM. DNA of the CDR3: TGTGCCAGCAGCCAAGGGCAGGGGGCCGTCGAGCAGTACTTC. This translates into CASSQGQGAVEQYF.

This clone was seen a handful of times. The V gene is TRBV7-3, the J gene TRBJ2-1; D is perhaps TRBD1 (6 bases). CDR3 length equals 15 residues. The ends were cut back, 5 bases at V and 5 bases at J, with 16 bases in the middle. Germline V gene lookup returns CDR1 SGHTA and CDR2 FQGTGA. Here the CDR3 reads CASSLTLGQNNEQFF. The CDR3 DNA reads TGTGCCAGCAGCCTGACCTTAGGACAGAACAATGAGCAGTTCTTC.

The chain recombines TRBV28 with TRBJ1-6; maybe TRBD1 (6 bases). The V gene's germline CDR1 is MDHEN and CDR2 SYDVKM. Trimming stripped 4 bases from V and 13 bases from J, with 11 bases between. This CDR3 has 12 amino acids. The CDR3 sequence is CASSSRGRPLHF. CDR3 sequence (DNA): TGTGCCAGCAGTTCCAGGGGCAGGCCCCTCCACTTT.

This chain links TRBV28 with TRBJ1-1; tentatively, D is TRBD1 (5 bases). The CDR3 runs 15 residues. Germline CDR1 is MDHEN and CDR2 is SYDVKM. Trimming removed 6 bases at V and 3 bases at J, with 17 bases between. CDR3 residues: CASSLLGDRDTEAFF. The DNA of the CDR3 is TGTGCCAGCAGCTTGTTGGGGGATAGGGACACTGAAGCTTTCTTT.

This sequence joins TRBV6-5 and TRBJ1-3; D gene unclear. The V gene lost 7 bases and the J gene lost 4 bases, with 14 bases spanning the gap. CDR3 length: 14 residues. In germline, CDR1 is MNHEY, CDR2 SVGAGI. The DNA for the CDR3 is TGTGCCAGCACACCGGAATTTAGAGGAAACACCATATATTTT. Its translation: CASTPEFRGNTIYF.

Here the CDR3 DNA reads TGTGCCAGCAGTCTTTTTCAGGGGTCTGGAAACACCATATATTTT. Translating gives CASSLFQGSGNTIYF. The chain is built from TRBV3-1 (or the pseudogene TRBV3-2) and TRBJ1-3, with D perhaps matching TRBD1 (6 bases). The CDR3 runs 15 residues. V lost 6 bases and J lost 1, with 13 bases in between. The germline V gene encodes CDR1 LGHDT and CDR2 YNNKEL (reference sequence).

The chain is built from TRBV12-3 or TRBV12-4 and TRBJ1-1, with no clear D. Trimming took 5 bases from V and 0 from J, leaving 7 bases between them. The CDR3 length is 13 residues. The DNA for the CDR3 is TGTGCCAGCAGTCCTGGTCTGAACACTGAAGCTTTCTTT. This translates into CASSPGLNTEAFF.

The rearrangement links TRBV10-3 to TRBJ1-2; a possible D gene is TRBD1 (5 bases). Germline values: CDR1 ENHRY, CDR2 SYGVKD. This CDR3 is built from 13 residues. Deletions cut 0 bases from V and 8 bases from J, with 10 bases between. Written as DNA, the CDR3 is TGTGCCATCAGTGAGTCGGTAGGGGACGGCTACACCTTC. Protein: CAISESVGDGYTF.

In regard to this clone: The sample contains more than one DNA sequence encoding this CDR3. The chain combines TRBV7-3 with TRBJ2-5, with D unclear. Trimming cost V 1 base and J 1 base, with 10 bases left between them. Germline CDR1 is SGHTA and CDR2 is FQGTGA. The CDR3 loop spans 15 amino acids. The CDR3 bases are TGTGCCAGCAGCTTAAGGGCAGGTCGCCAAGAGACCCAGTACTTC. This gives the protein CASSLRAGRQETQYF.

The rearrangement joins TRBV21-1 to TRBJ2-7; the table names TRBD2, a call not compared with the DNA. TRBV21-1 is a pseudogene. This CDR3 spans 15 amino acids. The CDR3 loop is CASSPGGIHNYEQYF. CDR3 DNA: TGTGCCAGCAGCCCTGGCGGGATCCACAATTACGAGCAGTACTTC.

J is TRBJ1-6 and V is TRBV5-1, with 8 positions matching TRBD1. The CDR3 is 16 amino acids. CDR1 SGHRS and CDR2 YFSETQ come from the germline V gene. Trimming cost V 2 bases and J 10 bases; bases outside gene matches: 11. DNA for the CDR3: TGCGCCAGCAGCTTTTCCGGGACAGGTGGGGAATCACCCCTCCACTTT. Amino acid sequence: CASSFSGTGGESPLHF. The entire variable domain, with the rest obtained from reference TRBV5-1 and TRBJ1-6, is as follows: KAGVTQTPRYLIKTRGQQVTLSCSPISGHRSVSWYQQTPGQGLQFLFEYFSETQRNKGNFPGRFSGRQFSNSRSEMNVSTLELGDSALYLCASSFSGTGGESPLHFGNGTRLTVT.

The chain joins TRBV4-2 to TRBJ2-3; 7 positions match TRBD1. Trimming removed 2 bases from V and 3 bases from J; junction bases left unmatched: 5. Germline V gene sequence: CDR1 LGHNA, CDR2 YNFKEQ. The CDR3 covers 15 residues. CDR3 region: CASSQPDRATDTQYF. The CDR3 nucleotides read TGTGCCAGCAGCCAACCCGACAGGGCTACAGATACGCAGTATTTT.

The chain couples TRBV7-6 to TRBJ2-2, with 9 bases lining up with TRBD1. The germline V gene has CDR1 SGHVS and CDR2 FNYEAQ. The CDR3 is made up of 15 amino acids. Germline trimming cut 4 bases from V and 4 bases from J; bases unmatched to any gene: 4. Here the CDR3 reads CASSSQGAGTGELFF. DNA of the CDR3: TGTGCCAGCAGCTCACAGGGGGCGGGCACCGGGGAGCTGTTTTTT. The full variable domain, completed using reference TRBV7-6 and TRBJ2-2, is GAGVSQSPRYKVTKRGQDVALRCDPISGHVSLYWYRQALGQGPEFLTYFNYEAQQDKSGLPNDRFSAERPEGSISTLTIQRTEQRDSAMYRCASSSQGAGTGELFFGEGSRLTVL.

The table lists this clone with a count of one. CDR3 protein: CASSQVPGGTYEQYF. In DNA form, the CDR3 reads TGCGCCAGCAGCCAAGTTCCCGGGGGCACCTACGAGCAGTACTTC. The gene calls are TRBV4-1 and TRBJ2-7; D assignment may be TRBD1 or TRBD2 (6 bases each). From germline, CDR1 is MGHRA and CDR2 YSYEKL. This CDR3 is 15 amino acids long. V was cut by 1 base and J by 2 bases, with 12 bases left in between.

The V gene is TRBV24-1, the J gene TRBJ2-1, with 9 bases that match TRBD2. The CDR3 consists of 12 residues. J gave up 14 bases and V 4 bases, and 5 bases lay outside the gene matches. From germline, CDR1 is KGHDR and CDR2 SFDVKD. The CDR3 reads CATSDRLAGKFF. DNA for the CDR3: TGTGCCACCAGTGACCGTCTAGCGGGGAAGTTCTTC.

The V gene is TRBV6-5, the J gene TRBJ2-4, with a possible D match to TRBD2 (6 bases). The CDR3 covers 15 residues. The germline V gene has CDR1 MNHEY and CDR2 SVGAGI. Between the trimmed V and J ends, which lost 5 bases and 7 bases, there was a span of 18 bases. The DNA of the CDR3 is TGTGCCAGCAGTACTCCTTCCGCAGGGAGGAACATTCAGTACTTC. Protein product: CASSTPSAGRNIQYF.

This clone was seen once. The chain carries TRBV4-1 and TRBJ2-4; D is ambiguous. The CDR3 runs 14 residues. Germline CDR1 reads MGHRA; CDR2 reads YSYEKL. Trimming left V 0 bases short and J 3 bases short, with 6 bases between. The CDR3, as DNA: TGCGCCAGCAGCCAAGACACGATCAAAAACATTCAGTACTTC. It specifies CASSQDTIKNIQYF.